Each of the 17 T cell receptor beta chains below was sequenced from the same sample in a study of shared clonotypes between healthy human individuals. Only in-frame clones appear in the TCRdb table, and some are missing; sequencing was by immunoSEQ multiplex PCR. This table holds fewer than 2.5 million clones, under 95% found once. The sequencing input was naive CD4+ T cells from PBMCs. Subset here: CD45RA+ positively selected. Every receptor here comes from a man aged 18 to 29 in good health. Some clones in this sample may be carry-over from other donors' samples.

V usage is TRBV6-1 and J usage is TRBJ2-7; TRBD1 matches at 7 bases. Trimming at V came to 4 bases and at J to 6 bases, leaving 9 bases not matched to a gene. Germline values: CDR1 MNHNS, CDR2 SASEGT. The CDR3 totals 14 residues. CDR3 nucleotide sequence: TGTGCCAGCAGTGGTGAAGGGGGCCCGTTCGAGCAGTACTTC. It specifies CASSGEGGPFEQYF.

The J gene is TRBJ2-5, the V gene TRBV6-6; 7 bases line up with TRBD2. CDR1 is MNHNY, CDR2 SVGAGI, per germline (reference sequence). The CDR3 is 15 amino acids. V gave up 0 bases and J gave up 7 bases; unmatched junction bases: 8. The DNA of the CDR3 is TGTGCCAGCAGTTACTCGGCGGGAGTACGGGGGACCCAGTACTTC. Translating gives CASSYSAGVRGTQYF.

The chain combines TRBV30 with TRBJ2-3; D assignment may be TRBD1 or TRBD2 (6 bases each). The V gene's germline CDR1 is GTSNPN and CDR2 SVGIG (reference sequence). This CDR3 spans 17 amino acids. The V and J ends lost 3 bases and 1 base respectively, with 20 bases between them. CDR3 in amino acids: CAWRPQPGGRGTDTQYF. DNA for the CDR3: TGTGCCTGGAGACCTCAACCTGGGGGGCGCGGCACAGATACGCAGTATTTT.

CDR3 residues: CASSIGLAGEGRQFF. In nucleotides, the CDR3 is TGTGCCAGTAGTATCGGACTAGCGGGAGAGGGGAGGCAGTTCTTC. This rearrangement joins TRBV19 to TRBJ2-1, with 13 bases identical to TRBD2. With V trimmed by 3 bases and J by 12 bases, 8 bases remained unmatched. CDR1 and CDR2 (germline): LNHDA, SQIVND (reference sequence). The CDR3 extends over 15 amino acids.

The chain uses TRBV7-2 and TRBJ2-1; D is possibly TRBD1 (6 bases). The CDR3 length is 15 residues. Germline CDR1 and CDR2: SGHTA and FQGNSA. The V gene lost 5 bases and the J gene lost 5 bases, with 16 bases spanning the gap. The CDR3 loop reads CASSLRQAKHNEQFF. In DNA form, the CDR3 reads TGTGCCAGCAGCCTAAGACAGGCCAAACACAATGAGCAGTTCTTC.

The genes are TRBV18 and TRBJ2-7; D is uncertain. The CDR3 runs to 16 residues. Germline V gene lookup returns CDR1 KGHSH and CDR2 LQKENI. V was pared by 0 bases and J by 0 bases, with 12 bases between. The DNA for the CDR3 is TGTGCCAGCTCACCACCGGCAGGCGAGAGCTCCTACGAGCAGTACTTC. This encodes CASSPPAGESSYEQYF.

This clone has just one count. V is TRBV4-3 and J is TRBJ1-3; D is unresolved. This CDR3 is built from 16 residues. Germline values: CDR1 LGHNA, CDR2 YSLEER. Trimming took 1 base from V and 2 from J, leaving 12 bases between them. The CDR3 loop is CASSQGVLRTGNTIYF. CDR3 nucleotide sequence: TGCGCCAGCAGCCAAGGGGTCCTACGGACTGGAAACACCATATATTTT.

The chain employs TRBV28 and TRBJ1-1; unclear D gene. Germline lookup yields CDR1 MDHEN and CDR2 SYDVKM. The CDR3 spans 12 residues. Trimming shortened V by 6 bases and J by 10 bases, and 15 bases separated the two germline ends. The CDR3 DNA follows: TGTGCCAGCAGGCAACGAGATCGGTCAGCTTTCTTT. It translates to CASRQRDRSAFF.

This clone was seen only a few times. The J gene is TRBJ1-2, the V gene TRBV10-3; no clear D gene. V lost 0 bases to trimming and J lost 8 bases, with 10 bases between them. CDR1 and CDR2 (germline): ENHRY, SYGVKD. This CDR3 has 13 residues. Here the CDR3 DNA reads TGTGCCATCAGTGAGTCGAGTTACGGCGGCTACACCTTC. Its protein product is CAISESSYGGYTF.

The chain uses TRBV7-2 and TRBJ2-7; the match to TRBD2 covers 9 bases. The junction had 7 bases not matched to a gene; V was cut back by 1 base and J by 6 bases. The CDR3 is made up of 15 amino acids. Germline V gene sequence: CDR1 SGHTA, CDR2 FQGNSA. CDR3 nucleotides: TGTGCCAGCAGCTTAGGGCTAGCGGGATTAAGCGAGCAGTACTTC. It codes for CASSLGLAGLSEQYF. Together with reference TRBV7-2 and TRBJ2-7, the CDR3 gives the full variable domain: GAGVSQSPSNKVTEKGKDVELRCDPISGHTALYWYRQSLGQGLEFLIYFQGNSAPDKSGLPSDRFSAERTGGSVSTLTIQRTQQEDSAVYLCASSLGLAGLSEQYFGPGTRLTVT.

The V and J genes are TRBV4-1 and TRBJ2-5; 7 bases match TRBD1. CDR1 and CDR2 from the germline V gene are MGHRA and YSYEKL. The V and J ends lost 1 base and 2 bases, in that order; junction bases with no gene match: 4. The length of the CDR3 is 15 residues. DNA for the CDR3: TGCGCCAGCAGCCAAGCGTGGGGACAGCAAGAGACCCAGTACTTC. Translation gives CASSQAWGQQETQYF.

This clone was recorded only once. CDR3 residues: CASRETMNTEAFF. CDR3 DNA: TGTGCCAGCCGGGAGACAATGAACACTGAAGCTTTCTTT. The rearrangement links TRBV28 to TRBJ1-1; no definite D call. This CDR3 comprises 13 residues. V was pared by 8 bases and J by 0 bases, with 10 bases between. From germline, CDR1 is MDHEN and CDR2 SYDVKM.

Comments on this clone: Distinct nucleotide sequences in the sample also encode this CDR3. This chain connects TRBV5-1 to TRBJ1-4; tentative D call: TRBD1 (5 bases). The germline gives CDR1 SGHRS, CDR2 YFSETQ. CDR3 length: 13 residues. Trimming removed 2 bases from V and 3 bases from J, with 5 bases in between. CDR3 bases: TGCGCCAGCAGCTTCAGGGCTAATGAAAAACTGTTTTTT. It codes for CASSFRANEKLFF.

CDR3 nucleotides: TGTGCCAGCAGCTTATTCGGGATTAATGAAAAACTGTTTTTT. Translation gives CASSLFGINEKLFF. The chain recombines TRBV7-9 with TRBJ1-4, with D uncertain. CDR1 is SEHNR, CDR2 FQNEAQ, per germline (reference sequence). V lost 2 bases and J 4 bases, leaving 8 bases between the germline ends. The CDR3 spans 14 residues. Complete variable domain (other parts from reference TRBV7-9 and TRBJ1-4): DTGVSQNPRHKITKRGQNVTFRCDPISEHNRLYWYRQTLGQGPEFLTYFQNEAQLEKSRLLSDRFSAERPKGSFSTLEIQRTEQGDSAMYLCASSLFGINEKLFFGSGTQLSVL.

J is TRBJ1-1 and V is TRBV7-9; D perhaps matches TRBD1 (6 bases). Trimming removed 5 bases at V and 3 bases at J, with 16 bases between. The CDR3 contains 15 residues. The germline CDR1 and CDR2 sequences are SEHNR and FQNEAQ (reference sequence). CDR3 amino acids: CASSAPGHWDTEAFF. As DNA, the CDR3 is TGTGCCAGCAGCGCACCGGGACACTGGGACACTGAAGCTTTCTTT.

V usage is TRBV29-1 and J usage is TRBJ2-7, with 7 bases that match TRBD2. This CDR3 comprises 15 residues. The J segment lost 3 bases and the V segment lost 1 base, leaving 9 bases of the junction unmatched. Per the germline V gene, CDR1 is SQVTM and CDR2 is ANQGSEA. The CDR3 loop is CSVEVVSAGRYEQYF. In DNA form, the CDR3 reads TGCAGCGTTGAAGTAGTATCAGCGGGACGCTACGAGCAGTACTTC.

The rearrangement links TRBV2 to TRBJ2-3; D perhaps matches TRBD2 (5 bases). Germline lookup yields CDR1 SNHLY and CDR2 FYNNEI. Trimming took off 4 bases at V and 10 bases at J, with 24 bases between the two ends. The CDR3 is made up of 16 amino acids. CDR3 coding DNA: TGTGCCAGCAGTGCTTCCGTCCGCCACCCCGGGATCCCGCAGTATTTT. It codes for CASSASVRHPGIPQYF. Filled out from reference TRBV2 and TRBJ2-3, the complete variable domain reads EPEVTQTPSHQVTQMGQEVILRCVPISNHLYFYWYRQILGQKVEFLVSFYNNEISEKSEIFDDQFSVERPDGSNFTLKIRSTKLEDSAMYFCASSASVRHPGIPQYFGPGTRLTVL.